This T cell receptor (beta chain) was retrieved from a study of T cell changes during pregnancy in multiple sclerosis. The method was immunoSEQ multiplex PCR; TCRdb's version includes in-frame clones alone and lacks a portion of them. This table holds under 45,000 clones, approximately 91% found once. This clone was picked up one time. The receptor was isolated from a female donor in good health, enrolled as a control in a pregnancy study. Material: peripheral blood, obtained in the second trimester of pregnancy.

CDR3 nucleotides: TGTGCCAGCAGCCAAACGACAGGCTCAAATCAGCCCCAGCATTTT. Its translation is CASSQTTGSNQPQHF. The rearrangement uses TRBV6-4 and TRBJ1-5; D is perhaps TRBD1 (6 bases). Germline V gene lookup returns CDR1 MRHNA and CDR2 SNTAGT. CDR3 length: 15 residues. Trimming took off 6 bases at V and 4 bases at J, with 16 bases between the two ends.